The 3 T cell receptor beta chains listed next were all sequenced from one sample in a study of shared clonotypes between healthy human individuals. TCRdb keeps only in-frame clones here, not all; method: immunoSEQ multiplex PCR. Of 2 million to 2.5 million clones in the sample, less than 95% were seen once. Specimen: naive CD4+ T cells from PBMCs. Subset: CD45RA+ positively selected. The source of these receptors is a man aged 18 to 35 in good health. Some clones in this sample may be carry-over from other donors' samples.

V usage is TRBV5-1 and J usage is TRBJ2-1; the D gene is possibly TRBD1 (6 bases). Trimming shortened V by 4 bases and J by 9 bases, and 11 bases separated the two germline ends. The CDR3 covers 12 residues. The germline V gene encodes CDR1 SGHRS and CDR2 YFSETQ. The CDR3 DNA reads as TGCGCCAGCAGCCCTACCAGGGGTGAGCAGTTCTTC. Protein: CASSPTRGEQFF.

CDR3 DNA sequence: TGTGCCACCAGCAGAGATCTGACGGAGACCCAGTACTTC. Amino acid sequence: CATSRDLTETQYF. The chain combines TRBV15 with TRBJ2-5; no clear D gene. The V and J ends lost 0 bases and 5 bases respectively, with 7 bases between them. The CDR3 runs 13 residues. Germline V lookup: CDR1 LNHNV, CDR2 YYDKDF (reference sequence). The variable domain in full, with the rest retrieved from reference TRBV15 and TRBJ2-5, is DAMVIQNPRYQVTQFGKPVTLSCSQTLNHNVMYWYQQKSSQAPKLLFHYYDKDFNNEADTPDNFQSRRPNTSFCFLDIRSPGLGDTAMYLCATSRDLTETQYFGPGTRLLVL.

The J gene is TRBJ2-1, the V gene TRBV10-3; D unclear. The germline V and J ends were trimmed by 0 bases and 4 bases, with 7 bases remaining between them. From germline, CDR1 is ENHRY and CDR2 SYGVKD. The CDR3 is 14 amino acids. CDR3 amino acids: CAISESGLYNEQFF. For the CDR3, the DNA is TGTGCCATCAGTGAGTCGGGTCTATACAATGAGCAGTTCTTC.